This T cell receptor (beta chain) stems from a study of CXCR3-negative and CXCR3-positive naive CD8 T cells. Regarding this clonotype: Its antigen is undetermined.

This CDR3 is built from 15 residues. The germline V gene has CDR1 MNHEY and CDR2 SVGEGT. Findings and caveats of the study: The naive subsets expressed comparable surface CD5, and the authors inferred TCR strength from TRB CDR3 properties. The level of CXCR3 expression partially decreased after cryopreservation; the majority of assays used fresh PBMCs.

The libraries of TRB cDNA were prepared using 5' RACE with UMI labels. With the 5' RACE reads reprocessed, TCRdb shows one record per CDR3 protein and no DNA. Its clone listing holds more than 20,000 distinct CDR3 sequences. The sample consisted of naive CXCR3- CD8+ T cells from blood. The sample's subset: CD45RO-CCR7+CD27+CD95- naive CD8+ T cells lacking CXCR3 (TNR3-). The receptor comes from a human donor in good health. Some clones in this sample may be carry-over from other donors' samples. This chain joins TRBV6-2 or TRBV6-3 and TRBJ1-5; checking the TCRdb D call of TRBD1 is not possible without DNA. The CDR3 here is CASRGDGYGNQPQHF.